This T cell receptor beta chain was obtained from a study of blood T cell repertoires in COVID-19. Study-wide background: T cells, B-cell-depleted T cells, or PBMCs supplied cDNA or gDNA.

Study processing details: Scientists estimated how many nucleated cells there were by amplifying reference gene primers. Clones were sequenced by immunoSEQ multiplex PCR, and TCRdb holds only the in-frame ones, with some missing. The DNA gave D and trimming, while V, J and clone size come from that table. Among 250,000 to 300,000 clones listed, 88% were seen once. This CDR3 has 14 amino acids. Germline V lookup: CDR1 MDHEN, CDR2 SYDVKM. J lost 5 bases, V lost 9 bases, and 12 bases had no gene match. The chain recombines TRBV28 with TRBJ1-2, with 7 bases identical to TRBD1. Sequencing used peripheral blood. The TCR sequence derives from a woman between 25 and 40 years old with COVID-19, enrolled during active disease. The CDR3 DNA follows: TGTGCCAGTGGGACAGTTCCGCCGAATTATGGCTACACCTTC. It is translated as CASGTVPPNYGYTF.